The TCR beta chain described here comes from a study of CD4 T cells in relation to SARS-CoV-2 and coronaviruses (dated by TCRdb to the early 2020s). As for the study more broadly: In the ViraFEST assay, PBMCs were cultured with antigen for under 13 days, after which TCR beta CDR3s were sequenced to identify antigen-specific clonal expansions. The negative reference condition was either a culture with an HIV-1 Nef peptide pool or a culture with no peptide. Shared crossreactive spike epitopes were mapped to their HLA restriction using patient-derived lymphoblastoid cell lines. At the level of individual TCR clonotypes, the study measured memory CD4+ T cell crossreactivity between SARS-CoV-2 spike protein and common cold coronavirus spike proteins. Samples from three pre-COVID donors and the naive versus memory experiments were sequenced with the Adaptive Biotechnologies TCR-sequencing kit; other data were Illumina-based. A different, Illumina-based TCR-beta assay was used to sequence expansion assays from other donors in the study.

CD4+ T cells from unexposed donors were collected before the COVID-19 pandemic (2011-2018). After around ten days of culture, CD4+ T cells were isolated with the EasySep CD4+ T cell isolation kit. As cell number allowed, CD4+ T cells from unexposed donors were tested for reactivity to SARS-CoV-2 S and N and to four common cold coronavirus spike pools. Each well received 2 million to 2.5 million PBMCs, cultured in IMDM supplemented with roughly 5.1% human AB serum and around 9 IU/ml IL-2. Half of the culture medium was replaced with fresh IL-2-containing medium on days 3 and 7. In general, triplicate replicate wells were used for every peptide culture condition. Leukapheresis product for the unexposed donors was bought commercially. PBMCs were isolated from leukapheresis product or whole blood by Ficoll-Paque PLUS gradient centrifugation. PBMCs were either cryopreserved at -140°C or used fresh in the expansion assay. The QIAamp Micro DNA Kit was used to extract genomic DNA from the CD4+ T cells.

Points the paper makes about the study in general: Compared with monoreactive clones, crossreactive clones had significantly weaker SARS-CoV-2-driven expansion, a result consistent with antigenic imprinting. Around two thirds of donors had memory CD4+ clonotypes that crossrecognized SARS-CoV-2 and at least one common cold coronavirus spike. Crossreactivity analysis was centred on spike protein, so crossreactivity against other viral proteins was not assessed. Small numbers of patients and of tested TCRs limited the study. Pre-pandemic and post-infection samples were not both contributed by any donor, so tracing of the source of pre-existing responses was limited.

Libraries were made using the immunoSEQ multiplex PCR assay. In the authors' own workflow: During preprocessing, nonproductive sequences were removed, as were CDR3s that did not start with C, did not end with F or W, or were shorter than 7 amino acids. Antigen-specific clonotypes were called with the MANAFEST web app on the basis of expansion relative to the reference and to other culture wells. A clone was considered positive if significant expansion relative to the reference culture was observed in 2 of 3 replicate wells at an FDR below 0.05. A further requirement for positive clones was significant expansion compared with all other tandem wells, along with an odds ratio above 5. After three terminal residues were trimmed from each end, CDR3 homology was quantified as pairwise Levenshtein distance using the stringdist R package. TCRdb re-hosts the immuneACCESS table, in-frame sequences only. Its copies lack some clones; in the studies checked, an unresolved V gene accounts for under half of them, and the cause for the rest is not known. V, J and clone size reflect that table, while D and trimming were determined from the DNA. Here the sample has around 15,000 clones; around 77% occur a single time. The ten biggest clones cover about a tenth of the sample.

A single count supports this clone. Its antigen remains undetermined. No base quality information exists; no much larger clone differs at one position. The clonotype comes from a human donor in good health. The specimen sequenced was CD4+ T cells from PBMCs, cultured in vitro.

The sequenced DNA: TGCAGTGTCTGGGACCACCCGGAGCAGTACTTC. Translated, it reads CSVWDHPEQYF. Recombination joined TRBV20-1 with TRBJ2-7; the D gene could be TRBD1 or TRBD2, each one agreeing over 5 bases. Looking up the germline V gene (reference sequence) yields CDR1 DFQATT and CDR2 SNEGSKA. Taken from cysteine to phenylalanine, the CDR3 has 11 residues. Left in the record is the CDR3 DNA by itself, 33 bases read in frame from the first base. A distance of 14 bases separates the germline ends of V and J, which lose 7 bases and 7 bases respectively.